This record concerns one TCR beta chain sequence. What it binds is unknown. 5'RACE with constant-segment primers built TCRalpha and TCRbeta cDNA libraries with UMIs. Using its own MiXCR run on the 5' RACE reads, TCRdb lists one record per CDR3 protein. Of 180,000 or so distinct CDR3 sequences listed, more than 9% are singletons. Germline-derived CDR1 and CDR2 are KGHSH and LQKENI. The CDR3 has 15 residues. Unmatched junction bases numbered 10, after V lost 3 bases and J lost 8 bases. These data are taken from a study of T-cell memory formation after mild COVID-19. Study-wide results and caveats: The study detected some responding clones in pre-infection memory, suggesting cross-reactive memory joined. SARS-CoV-2 specificity was not confirmed for second-wave clones peaking on day 37. Contracting clones, day 15 to 85, had balanced CD4/CD8, and later expanders favored CD4+.

The V gene is TRBV18, the J gene TRBJ1-2; TRBD1 agrees at 9 bases. Input material: PBMCs or a T cell subset sorted from them (not recorded which). This clonotype was sampled from a man aged 18-30 years who had mild COVID-19 (a few samples of this study predate the infection). Cell type and time point are not known. For the CDR3, the DNA is TGTGCCAGCTCACCCCAGGAACAGGGGGCTCGCGGCTACACCTTC. Protein sequence: CASSPQEQGARGYTF.